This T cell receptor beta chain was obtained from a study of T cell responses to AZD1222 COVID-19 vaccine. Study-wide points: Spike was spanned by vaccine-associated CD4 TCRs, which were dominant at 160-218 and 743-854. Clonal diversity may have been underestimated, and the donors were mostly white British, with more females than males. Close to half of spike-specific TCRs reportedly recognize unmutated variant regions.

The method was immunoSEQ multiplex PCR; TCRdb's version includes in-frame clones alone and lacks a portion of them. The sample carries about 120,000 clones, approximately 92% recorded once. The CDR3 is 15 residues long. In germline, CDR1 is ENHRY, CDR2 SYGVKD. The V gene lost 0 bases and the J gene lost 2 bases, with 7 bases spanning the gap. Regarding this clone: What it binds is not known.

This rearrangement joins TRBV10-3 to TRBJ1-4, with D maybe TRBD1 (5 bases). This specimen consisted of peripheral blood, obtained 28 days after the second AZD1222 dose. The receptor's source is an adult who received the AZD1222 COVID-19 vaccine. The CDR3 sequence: CAISESGGTNEKLFF. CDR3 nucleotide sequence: TGTGCCATCAGTGAGTCGGGGGGTACTAATGAAAAACTGTTTTTT.